What follows are 8 T cell receptor beta chains derived from one specimen sequenced in a study of beta chain features in type 1 diabetes. TCRB transcripts that were expressed got sequenced, as all of the isolated RNA had been reverse transcribed. Assay used: immunoSEQ multiplex PCR; TCRdb lists only in-frame clones, some missing. In the table there are 250,000 to 300,000 clones, 14% of which are singletons. Their recognized antigens are unknown. Points from the study as a whole: Significant though moderate, a shortening of TCRB CDR3s appeared in all four CD4+ subsets of Type 1 diabetes patients.

Sequencing input: naive CD4+ T cells from blood. These receptors were collected from a man aged 25-45 years with type 1 diabetes.

The V call is TRBV6-5, the J call TRBJ2-7; a weak D match, TRBD1 (5 bases). There are 12 residues in the CDR3. Germline CDR1 is MNHEY and CDR2 is SVGAGI. With 6 bases removed from V and 5 bases from J, the gap between germline ends came to 11 bases. CDR3 bases: TGTGCCAGCAGAAGGGGTAGCCACGAGCAGTACTTC. Translated: CASRRGSHEQYF.

The chain couples TRBV18 to TRBJ2-1; D may be TRBD1 (6 bases). The germline V gene encodes CDR1 KGHSH and CDR2 LQKENI. The CDR3 runs to 12 residues. Between the trimmed V and J ends, which lost 4 bases and 9 bases, there was a span of 10 bases. CDR3: CASSLRGAEQFF. For the CDR3, the DNA is TGTGCCAGCTCACTCAGGGGTGCTGAGCAGTTCTTC.

The sample holds a few counts of this clone. The CDR3 DNA reads TGCGCCAGCAGCTCAGGGCTACAGGTAGAGACCCAGTACTTC. It encodes CASSSGLQVETQYF. The genes are TRBV5-1 and TRBJ2-5, with a tentative D call TRBD1 (5 bases). The V end was cut by 3 bases, the J end by 4 bases, with 13 bases between. Looked up from germline, CDR1 is SGHRS and CDR2 is YFSETQ. This CDR3 contains 14 residues. Full variable domain (remainder filled in from reference TRBV5-1 and TRBJ2-5): KAGVTQTPRYLIKTRGQQVTLSCSPISGHRSVSWYQQTPGQGLQFLFEYFSETQRNKGNFPGRFSGRQFSNSRSEMNVSTLELGDSALYLCASSSGLQVETQYFGPGTRLLVL.

The sample holds a few counts of this clone. The CDR3 here is CASSSQGRGQYF. The DNA for the CDR3 is TGTGCCAGCAGTTCACAGGGTAGGGGGCAGTACTTC. The chain links TRBV28 to TRBJ2-7, with a weak D call TRBD1 (6 bases). Germline CDR1 MDHEN, CDR2 SYDVKM. The CDR3 consists of 12 residues. The germline V and J ends were trimmed by 4 bases and 9 bases, with 13 bases remaining between them.

CDR3 loop: CASSLGPSGSSYNEQFF. The CDR3 DNA reads as TGTGCCAGCAGCTTAGGCCCTAGCGGGAGCTCCTACAATGAGCAGTTCTTC. V and J are TRBV7-9 and TRBJ2-1, with 10 bases fitting TRBD2. The CDR3 has 17 residues. Germline CDR1 reads SEHNR; CDR2 reads FQNEAQ (reference sequence). The ends lost 1 base at V and 0 bases at J; junction bases unmatched: 3. Complete variable domain (other parts from reference TRBV7-9 and TRBJ2-1): DTGVSQNPRHKITKRGQNVTFRCDPISEHNRLYWYRQTLGQGPEFLTYFQNEAQLEKSRLLSDRFSAERPKGSFSTLEIQRTEQGDSAMYLCASSLGPSGSSYNEQFFGPGTRLTVL.

This clone has a handful of counts. This chain joins TRBV7-6 and TRBJ2-7; no firm D call. The CDR3 runs 15 residues. The V end lost 3 bases, the J end lost 0 bases, and 12 bases lay between the germline ends. The V gene's germline CDR1 is SGHVS and CDR2 FNYEAQ. This chain's CDR3 is CASSLYRSLSYEQYF. CDR3 nucleotides: TGTGCCAGCAGCTTGTATCGGAGCCTCTCCTACGAGCAGTACTTC.

The V gene is TRBV15, the J gene TRBJ2-5; 10 positions agree with TRBD2. CDR3 length equals 18 residues. With V trimmed by 1 base and J by 4 bases, 12 bases remained unmatched. From germline, CDR1 is LNHNV and CDR2 YYDKDF (reference sequence). In DNA, the CDR3 is TGTGCCACCAGCAGAGGTTCGTTCAGCGGGAGGGGTGGAGAGACCCAGTACTTC. This gives the protein CATSRGSFSGRGGETQYF.

This clone has a handful of counts. CDR3 sequence (DNA): TGTGCCAGCAGTCGGACAGGGAACACTGAAGCTTTCTTT. As protein: CASSRTGNTEAFF. The genes are TRBV6-6 and TRBJ1-1; 7 nucleotides agree with TRBD1. Germline CDR1 MNHNY, CDR2 SVGAGI (reference sequence). The CDR3 is 13 amino acids. The trim removed 5 bases at V and 1 base at J, leaving 1 base unmatched.